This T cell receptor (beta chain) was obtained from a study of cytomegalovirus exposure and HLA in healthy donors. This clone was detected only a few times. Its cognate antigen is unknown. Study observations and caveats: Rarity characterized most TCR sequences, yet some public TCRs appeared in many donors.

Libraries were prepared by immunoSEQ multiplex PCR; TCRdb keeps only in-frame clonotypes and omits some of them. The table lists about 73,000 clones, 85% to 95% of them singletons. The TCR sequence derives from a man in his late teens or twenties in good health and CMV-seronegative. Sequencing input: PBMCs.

The chain's CDR3 is CASSLDSGMNTEAFF. In nucleotides, the CDR3 is TGCGCCAGCAGCTTAGACAGTGGCATGAACACTGAAGCTTTCTTT. V is TRBV5-1 and J is TRBJ1-1; D is perhaps TRBD1 (5 bases). The CDR3 runs to 15 residues. V was pared by 2 bases and J by 0 bases, with 11 bases between. Germline V gene lookup returns CDR1 SGHRS and CDR2 YFSETQ.